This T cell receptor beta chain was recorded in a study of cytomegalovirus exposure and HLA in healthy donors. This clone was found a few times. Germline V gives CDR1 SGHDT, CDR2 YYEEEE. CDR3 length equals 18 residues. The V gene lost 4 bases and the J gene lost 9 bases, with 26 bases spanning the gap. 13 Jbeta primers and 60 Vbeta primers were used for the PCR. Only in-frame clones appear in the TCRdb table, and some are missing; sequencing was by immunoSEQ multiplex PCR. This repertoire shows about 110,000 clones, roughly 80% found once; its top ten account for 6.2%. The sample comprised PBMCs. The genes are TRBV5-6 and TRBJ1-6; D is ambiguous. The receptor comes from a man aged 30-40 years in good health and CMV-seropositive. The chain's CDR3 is CASSGEMWVTGVGSPLHF. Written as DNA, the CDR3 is TGTGCCAGCAGCGGGGAGATGTGGGTTACCGGTGTGGGTTCACCCCTCCACTTT.